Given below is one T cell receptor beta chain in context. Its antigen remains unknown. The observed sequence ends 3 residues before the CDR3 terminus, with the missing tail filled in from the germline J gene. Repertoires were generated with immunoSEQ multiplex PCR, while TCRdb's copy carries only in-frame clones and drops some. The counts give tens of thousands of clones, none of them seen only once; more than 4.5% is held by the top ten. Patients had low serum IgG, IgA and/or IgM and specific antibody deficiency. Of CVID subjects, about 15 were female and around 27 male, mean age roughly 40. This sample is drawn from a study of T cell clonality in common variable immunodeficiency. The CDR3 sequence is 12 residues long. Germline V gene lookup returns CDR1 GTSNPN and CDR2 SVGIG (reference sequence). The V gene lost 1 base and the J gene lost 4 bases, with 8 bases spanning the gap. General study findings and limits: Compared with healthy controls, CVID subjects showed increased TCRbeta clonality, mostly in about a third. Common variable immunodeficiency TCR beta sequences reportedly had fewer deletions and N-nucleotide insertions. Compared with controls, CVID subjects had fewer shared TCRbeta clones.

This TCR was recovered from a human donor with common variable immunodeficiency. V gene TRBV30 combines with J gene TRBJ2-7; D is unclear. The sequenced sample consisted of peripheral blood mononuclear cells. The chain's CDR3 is CAWSGGRYEQYF. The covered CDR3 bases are TGTGCCTGGAGTGGCGGCCGATACGAG.